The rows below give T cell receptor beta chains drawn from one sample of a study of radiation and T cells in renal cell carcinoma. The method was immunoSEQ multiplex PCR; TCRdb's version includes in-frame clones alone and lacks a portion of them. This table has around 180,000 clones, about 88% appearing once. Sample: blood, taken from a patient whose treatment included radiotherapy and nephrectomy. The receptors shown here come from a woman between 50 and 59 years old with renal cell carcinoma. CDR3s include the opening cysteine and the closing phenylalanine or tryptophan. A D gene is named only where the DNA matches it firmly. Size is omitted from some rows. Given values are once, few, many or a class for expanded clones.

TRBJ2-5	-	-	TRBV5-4	TGTGCCAGCAGCCGTGCTAGTGGTAGAGAGACCCAGTACTTC	CASSRASGRETQYF
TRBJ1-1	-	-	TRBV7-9	TGTGCCAGCAGCCGGAGTCTTCACCCGAACACTGAAGCTTTCTTT	CASSRSLHPNTEAFF
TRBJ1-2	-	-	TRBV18	TGTGCCAGCTCACCAGGGCCCATTGACCGCACCGGCTACACCTTC	CASSPGPIDRTGYTF
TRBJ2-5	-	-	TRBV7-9	TGTGCCAGCAGCTTTGAGGGACCAGAGACCCAGTACTTC	CASSFEGPETQYF
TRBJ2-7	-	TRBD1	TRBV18	TGTGCCAGCTCACCTTCCGGGACAGGGGTTGGCGAGCAGTACTTC	CASSPSGTGVGEQYF
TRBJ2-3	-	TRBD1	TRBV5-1	TGCGCCAGCAGCTTGCAAACCACAGGGGGCGAAGATACGCAGTATTTT	CASSLQTTGGEDTQYF
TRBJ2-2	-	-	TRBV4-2	TGTGCCAGCAGCCAAGGGGGCGGAATGAACACCGGGGAGCTGTTTTTT	CASSQGGGMNTGELFF
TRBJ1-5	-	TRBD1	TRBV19	TGTGCCAGTAGTATAGACAGGGGGCGAGGTGGCAATCAGCCCCAGCATTTT	CASSIDRGRGGNQPQHF
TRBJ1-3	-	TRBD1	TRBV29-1	TGCAGCGTCGGGACAGTCTCTGGAAACACCATATATTTT	CSVGTVSGNTIYF
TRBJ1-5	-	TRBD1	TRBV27	TGTGCCAGCAGTCCCTTGGACAGGGTTGGTCAGCCCCAGCATTTT	CASSPLDRVGQPQHF
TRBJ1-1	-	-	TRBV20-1	TGCAGTGCTAGATTGAGTGAAGCTTTCTTT	CSARLSEAFF
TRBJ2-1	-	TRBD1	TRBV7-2	TGTGCCAGCAGCAGGACAGGGTGGAGCTCCTACAATGAGCAGTTCTTC	CASSRTGWSSYNEQFF
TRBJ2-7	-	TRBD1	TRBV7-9	TGTGCCAGCAGCTCCCGTTCCGGGACAGGGGGGCTCGAGCAGTACTTC	CASSSRSGTGGLEQYF
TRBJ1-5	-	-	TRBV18	TGTGCCAGCTCACCGTCGTATTACAATCAGCCCCAGCATTTT	CASSPSYYNQPQHF
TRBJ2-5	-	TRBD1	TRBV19	TGTGCCAGTAGTCAGACAGGGGTCGGGCAAGAGACCCAGTACTTC	CASSQTGVGQETQYF
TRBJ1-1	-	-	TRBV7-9	TGTGCCAGCAGGTGGCCGAACACTGAAGCTTTCTTT	CASRWPNTEAFF
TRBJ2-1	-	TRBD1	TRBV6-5	TGTGCCAGCAGTTATGTGACAGGGTCCTACAATGAGCAGTTCTTC	CASSYVTGSYNEQFF
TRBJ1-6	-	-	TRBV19	TGTGCCAGTAGTATGGGCGGTAGCCGGCCCCTCCACTTT	CASSMGGSRPLHF
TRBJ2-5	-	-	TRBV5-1	TGCGCCAGCAGCTTGGGCGGGCCTAACCAAGAGACCCAGTACTTC	CASSLGGPNQETQYF
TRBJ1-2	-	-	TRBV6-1	TGTGCCAGCAGTGAAGAAAGGACAACCGTCTATGGCTACACCTTC	CASSEERTTVYGYTF
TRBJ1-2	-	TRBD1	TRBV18	TGTGCCAGCTCCCCGGGACAGTCCGTGGCTGGCTACACCTTC	CASSPGQSVAGYTF
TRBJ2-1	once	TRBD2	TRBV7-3	TGTGCCAGCAGCTTCGGCGGGGGGCCCTCTGAGCAGTTCTTC	CASSFGGGPSEQFF
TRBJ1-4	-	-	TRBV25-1	TGTGCCAGCAGTAGACCGATCGCAACTAATGAAAAACTGTTTTTT	CASSRPIATNEKLFF
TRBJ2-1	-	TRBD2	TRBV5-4	TGTGCCAGCAGCTTGGCTAGCGGGGGGGCGGGTGAGCAGTTCTTC	CASSLASGGAGEQFF
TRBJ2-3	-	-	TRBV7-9	TGTGCCAGCAGCTTTGCCCCCGTGGTAGATACGCAGTATTTT	CASSFAPVVDTQYF
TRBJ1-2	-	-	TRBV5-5	TGTGCCAGCAGCTTCGGTATTAGCAGCAACTATGGCTACACCTTC	CASSFGISSNYGYTF
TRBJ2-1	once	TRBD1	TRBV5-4	TGTGCCAGCAGCCCGACAGGGGGTCTAACGAATGAGCAGTTCTTC	CASSPTGGLTNEQFF
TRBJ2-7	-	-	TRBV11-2	TGTGCCAGCAGCTCGACTGACACCTACGAGCAGTACTTC	CASSSTDTYEQYF
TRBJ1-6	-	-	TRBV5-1	TGCGCCAGCAGTCCCACCCTAGGTTCACCCCTCCACTTT	CASSPTLGSPLHF
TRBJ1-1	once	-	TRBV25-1	TGTGCCAGCAGTGATCCCGCTGGGAAGAACACTGAAGCTTTCTTT	CASSDPAGKNTEAFF